This TCR beta chain was recorded in a study of blood T cell repertoires in COVID-19. For the study at large: From the United States, Italy and Spain came samples of acute and convalescent COVID-19. PBMCs, B-cell-depleted T cells, or T cells were the source of the cDNA or gDNA that made up the material.

Under the authors' procedure: From reference gene primer amplification, estimates of nucleated cell counts were derived. The method was immunoSEQ multiplex PCR; TCRdb's version includes in-frame clones alone and lacks a portion of them. V, J and clone size were drawn from that table, and D and trimming were deduced from the DNA. The profile covers over 95,000 clones, with 84% appearing a single time and roughly 2% taken by the ten largest. V was pared by 4 bases and J by 3 bases, with 2 bases of the junction left unmatched. CDR1 and CDR2 (germline): SGHRS, YFSETQ. This CDR3 is built from 15 residues.

This rearrangement joins TRBV5-1 to TRBJ2-3; 13 bases match TRBD2. The sequencing input was peripheral blood. The source is a man aged 65-85 years with active or convalescent COVID-19. The CDR3 DNA reads TGCGCCAGCAGCACTAGCGGGGGGGCGACAGATACGCAGTATTTT. Amino acid sequence: CASSTSGGATDTQYF.